The rows below give T cell receptor beta chains drawn from one sample of a study of blood T cell repertoires in COVID-19. Assay used: immunoSEQ multiplex PCR; TCRdb lists only in-frame clones, some missing. The sample shows more than 85,000 clones, approximately 82% of them seen only once. The specimen sequenced was peripheral blood. The receptors originated from an elderly woman with acute or convalescent COVID-19. Both conserved end residues are part of each CDR3.

v_call: TRBV7-2
j_call: TRBJ2-7
cdr3_aa: CASSLGQGTYEQYF

v_call: TRBV5-1
j_call: TRBJ2-1
cdr3_aa: CASSAPGTGITNEQFF

v_call: TRBV30
j_call: TRBJ2-3
cdr3_aa: CAWSAGGHTDTQYF

v_call: TRBV7-9
j_call: TRBJ2-7
cdr3_aa: CASRRQGGTEQYF

v_call: TRBV30
j_call: TRBJ1-2
cdr3_aa: CAWSSGEKSDTF

v_call: TRBV5-1
j_call: TRBJ2-5
cdr3_aa: CASSLGSGGDQETQYF

v_call: TRBV27
j_call: TRBJ2-2
cdr3_aa: CASSLRITGELFF

v_call: TRBV18
j_call: TRBJ1-3
cdr3_aa: CASSERGVRRENTIYF

v_call: TRBV6-5
j_call: TRBJ2-3
cdr3_aa: CASSLTGPSTDTQYF

v_call: TRBV6-5
j_call: TRBJ2-3
cdr3_aa: CASSYRSGGPSDTQYF

v_call: TRBV2
j_call: TRBJ2-5
cdr3_aa: CASSGPPIWASQETQYF

v_call: TRBV6-5
j_call: TRBJ2-3
cdr3_aa: CASSPGLETDTQYF

v_call: TRBV5-1
j_call: TRBJ1-2
cdr3_aa: CASSPPGQGSYGYTF

v_call: TRBV5-1
j_call: TRBJ2-5
cdr3_aa: CASSPGTLETQYF